The 7 T cell receptor beta chains reported below all come from one sample, sequenced in a study of T-cell memory formation after mild COVID-19 (dated by TCRdb to the early 2020s). Library creation used 5' RACE. This sample was sequenced with an Illumina NovaSeq 6000. TCRdb ran its own pipeline on the public reads, namely fastp trimming at Q25 and MiXCR clone calling, and kept in-frame beta chains. Under each unique CDR3 protein, matching rows form one entry showing the most common genes and DNA. Counted in this sample were around 320,000 distinct CDR3 sequences; roughly a fifth of them appeared once. The ten largest clones take up around 21% of the sample. The sample consisted of PBMCs or a T cell subset sorted from them (not recorded which). The receptors derive from a man aged 18 to 29 who had mild COVID-19 (a few samples of this study predate the infection). The sample titles of this study are shuffled in the database, so cell type and time point are left out; the donor was told from shared clones.

This clonotype was found a few times. The chain uses TRBV3-1 and TRBJ1-4; weak D call: TRBD1 (5 bases). This CDR3 comprises 16 residues. The germline V gene has CDR1 LGHDT and CDR2 YNNKEL (reference sequence). Trimming took off 4 bases at V and 0 bases at J, with 12 bases between the two ends. CDR3 protein: CASSRWDEATNEKLFF. The CDR3, as DNA: TGTGCCAGCAGCCGATGGGACGAGGCAACTAATGAAAAACTGTTTTTT.

There are a few counts of this clonotype. V is TRBV12-3 or TRBV12-4 and J is TRBJ2-1, with TRBD2 matching over 10 bases. V was clipped by 6 bases and J by 9 bases; unmatched bases: 8. The CDR3 spans 14 residues. The CDR3 nucleotides are TGTGCCAGCAGAAAGAGCGGGGGGGCCAGTGAGCAGTTCTTC. It translates to CASRKSGGASEQFF.

This chain's CDR3 is CATSPGRTDTQYF. In DNA form, the CDR3 reads TGTGCTACGAGCCCGGGCCGCACAGATACGCAGTATTTT. This chain connects TRBV12-5 to TRBJ2-3; D gene unclear. Germline CDR1 is LGHNT and CDR2 is FRNRAP. The CDR3 has 13 amino acids. Trimming cost V 10 bases and J 1 base, with 12 bases left between them.

The chain has TRBV7-9 and TRBJ2-1; no reliable D call. There are 13 residues in the CDR3. V lost 4 bases and J 4 bases, leaving 8 bases between the germline ends. Germline V lookup: CDR1 SEHNR, CDR2 FQNEAQ (reference sequence). CDR3 protein: CASSSLRYNEQFF. The DNA of the CDR3 is TGTGCCAGCAGCTCACTCAGATACAATGAGCAGTTCTTC.

This clonotype ranks as hyperexpanded (1% or more). The CDR3 region is CASSLDEPTDNEQFF. CDR3 in DNA: TGCGCCAGCAGCTTGGACGAGCCTACCGACAATGAGCAGTTCTTC. The chain carries TRBV5-1 and TRBJ2-1; D ambiguous. The CDR3 contains 15 residues. The V end was cut by 0 bases, the J end by 5 bases, with 12 bases between. Looked up from germline, CDR1 is SGHRS and CDR2 is YFSETQ.

This clonotype came up a few times. The V call is TRBV7-9, the J call TRBJ1-2; weak D call: TRBD1 (6 bases). Looked up from germline, CDR1 is SEHNR and CDR2 is FQNEAQ (reference sequence). The V gene lost 0 bases and the J gene lost 3 bases, with 14 bases spanning the gap. The CDR3 is 16 amino acids. CDR3 bases: TGTGCCAGCAGCTTAGCGGGTCAGGGGCCGGACTATGGCTACACCTTC. It yields the protein CASSLAGQGPDYGYTF.

This chain connects TRBV7-7 to TRBJ2-3; tentatively, D is TRBD2 (5 bases). The CDR3 contains 17 residues. Trimming stripped 0 bases from V and 0 bases from J, with 13 bases between. Per the germline V gene, CDR1 is SSHAT and CDR2 is FNYEAQ (reference sequence). The DNA of the CDR3 is TGTGCCAGCAGCTTAGCCCCCCCGGGATCTAGCACAGATACGCAGTATTTT. Its translation is CASSLAPPGSSTDTQYF.